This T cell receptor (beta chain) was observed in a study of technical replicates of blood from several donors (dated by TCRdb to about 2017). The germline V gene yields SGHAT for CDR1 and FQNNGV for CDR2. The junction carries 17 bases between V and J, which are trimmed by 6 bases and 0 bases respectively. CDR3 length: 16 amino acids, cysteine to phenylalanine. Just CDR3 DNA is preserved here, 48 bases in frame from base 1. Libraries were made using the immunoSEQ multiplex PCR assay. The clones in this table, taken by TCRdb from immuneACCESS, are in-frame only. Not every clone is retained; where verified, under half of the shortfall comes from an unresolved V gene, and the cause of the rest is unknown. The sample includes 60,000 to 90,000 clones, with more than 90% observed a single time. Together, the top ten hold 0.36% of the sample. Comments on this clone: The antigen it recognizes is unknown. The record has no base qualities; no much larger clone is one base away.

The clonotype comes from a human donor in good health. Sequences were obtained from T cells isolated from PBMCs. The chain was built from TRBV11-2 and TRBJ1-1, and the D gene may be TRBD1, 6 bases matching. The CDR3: CASRDLGGLLNTEAFF. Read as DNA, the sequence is TGTGCCAGCAGAGACCTTGGGGGCCTACTGAACACTGAAGCTTTCTTT. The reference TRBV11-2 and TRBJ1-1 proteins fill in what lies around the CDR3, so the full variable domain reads EAGVAQSPRYKIIEKRQSVAFWCNPISGHATLYWYQQILGQGPKLLIQFQNNGVVDDSQLPKDRFSAERLKGVDSTLKIQPAKLEDSAVYLCASRDLGGLLNTEAFFGQGTRLTVV.